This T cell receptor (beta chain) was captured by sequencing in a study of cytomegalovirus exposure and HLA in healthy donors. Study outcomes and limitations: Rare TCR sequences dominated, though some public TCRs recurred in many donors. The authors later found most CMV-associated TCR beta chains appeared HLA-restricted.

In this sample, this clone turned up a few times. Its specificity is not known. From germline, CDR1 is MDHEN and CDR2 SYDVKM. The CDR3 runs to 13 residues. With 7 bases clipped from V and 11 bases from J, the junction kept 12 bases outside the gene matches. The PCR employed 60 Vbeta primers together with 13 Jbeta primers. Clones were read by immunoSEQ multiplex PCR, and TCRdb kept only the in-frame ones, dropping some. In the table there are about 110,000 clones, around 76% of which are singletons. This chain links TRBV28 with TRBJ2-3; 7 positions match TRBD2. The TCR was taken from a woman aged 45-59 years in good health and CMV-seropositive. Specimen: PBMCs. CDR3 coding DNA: TGTGCCAGCACCTTGGGTCAGGGAGGGAGGCAGTATTTT. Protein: CASTLGQGGRQYF.